This T cell receptor (beta chain) originates from a study of T-cell memory formation after mild COVID-19. Study-wide background: Largely, TCR clusters stayed within a single donor.

The length of the CDR3 is 15 residues. V dropped 2 bases and J dropped 4 bases, with 12 bases sitting between them. Researchers used 5'RACE with constant-segment primers to make TCR alpha and TCR beta cDNA libraries that carry sample barcodes and UMIs. Each CDR3 protein gets one entry after TCRdb re-called the 5' RACE reads with MiXCR. The sample consists of just over 400,000 distinct CDR3 sequences, around a quarter of them appearing once. A remark on this clonotype: Its antigen is not known.

Study-wide findings and caveats: Contracting clones, day 15 to 85, had balanced CD4/CD8, and later expanders favored CD4+. Mainly CM and EM harbored the contracting CD4+ clones; mainly EMRA harbored the CD8+ ones.

The V call is TRBV12-3 or TRBV12-4, the J call TRBJ1-5; maybe TRBD1 (6 bases). What was sequenced was PBMCs or a T cell subset sorted from them (not recorded which). This clonotype was sampled from an adult woman who had mild COVID-19 (a few samples of this study predate the infection). Cell type and time point are not known. CDR3 nucleotides: TGTGCCAGCAGTTTACAGGGGACGTCGAATCAGCCCCAGCATTTT. It yields the protein CASSLQGTSNQPQHF.